Listed here are 25 T cell receptor beta chains from one sample, sequenced in a study of blood T cell repertoires in COVID-19. This table comes from immunoSEQ multiplex PCR, and its TCRdb copy is limited to in-frame clones, with some not included. Of 100,000 or so clones in the sample, approximately 80% are singletons; the top ten hold about 9%. The sample was peripheral blood. The receptors come from a man aged 60 to 75 with active or convalescent COVID-19.

This chain uses TRBV6-5 with TRBJ1-4; 12 bases map to TRBD1. The CDR3 runs 14 residues. The germline CDR1 and CDR2 sequences are MNHEY and SVGAGI. The junction had 6 bases not matched to a gene; V was cut back by 6 bases and J by 10 bases. CDR3: CASSRDRGLGKLFF. CDR3 in DNA: TGTGCCAGCAGCCGGGACAGGGGGCTTGGAAAACTGTTTTTT.

J is TRBJ2-7 and V is TRBV11-3, with D uncertain. Trimming removed 3 bases from V and 0 bases from J, with 6 bases in between. The germline V gene encodes CDR1 SGHNT and CDR2 YENEEA. The CDR3 runs 13 residues. The CDR3 sequence: CASSLQASYEQYF. The CDR3 coding sequence is TGTGCCAGCAGCTTGCAGGCCTCCTACGAGCAGTACTTC. Based on the CDR3 plus reference TRBV11-3 and TRBJ2-7, the full variable domain is EAGVVQSPRYKIIEKKQPVAFWCNPISGHNTLYWYLQNLGQGPELLIRYENEEAVDDSQLPKDRFSAERLKGVDSTLKIQPAELGDSAVYLCASSLQASYEQYFGPGTRLTVT.

The V and J genes are TRBV9 and TRBJ2-3, with 8 bases identical to TRBD2. The CDR3 loop spans 15 amino acids. From germline, CDR1 is SGDLS and CDR2 YYNGEE. V gave up 0 bases and J gave up 0 bases; unmatched junction bases: 0. The CDR3 sequence is CASSVGLASTDTQYF. The CDR3 bases are TGTGCCAGCAGCGTAGGACTAGCGAGCACAGATACGCAGTATTTT.

The chain employs TRBV27 and TRBJ2-7, with D perhaps matching TRBD2 (5 bases). V lost 4 bases and J lost 3, with 16 bases in between. In germline, CDR1 is MNHEY, CDR2 SMNVEV (reference sequence). The CDR3 runs to 15 residues. The CDR3 region is CASSWRAAVYYEQYF. The CDR3 DNA reads TGTGCCAGCAGTTGGAGAGCAGCGGTTTACTACGAGCAGTACTTC.

V and J are TRBV10-2 and TRBJ2-5; weak D call: TRBD2 (6 bases). The germline V gene encodes CDR1 WSHSY and CDR2 SAAADI. This CDR3 spans 16 amino acids. The V end lost 3 bases, the J end lost 2 bases, and 16 bases lay between the germline ends. In DNA, the CDR3 is TGCGCCAGCAGTGACCCCGGGGGACGTTCTCAAGAGACCCAGTACTTC. This codes for CASSDPGGRSQETQYF.

The sample holds one count of this clone. V gene TRBV27 combines with J gene TRBJ2-7; TRBD2 matches at 11 bases. The CDR3 consists of 14 residues. The trim removed 3 bases at V and 4 bases at J, leaving 2 bases unmatched. Germline V gene lookup returns CDR1 MNHEY and CDR2 SMNVEV (reference sequence). The CDR3 sequence: CASSLGTSGYEQYF. CDR3 DNA: TGTGCCAGCAGTTTGGGGACTAGCGGATACGAGCAGTACTTC.

This clone was seen only a few times. V usage is TRBV19 and J usage is TRBJ2-1, with 9 bases fitting TRBD2. Trimming at V came to 0 bases and at J to 4 bases, leaving 16 bases not matched to a gene. The CDR3 length is 20 residues. Germline CDR1 is LNHDA and CDR2 is SQIVND (reference sequence). This CDR3 is CASSIEGIAGVTSRYNEQFF. The CDR3 region has the DNA TGTGCCAGTAGTATAGAGGGAATAGCGGGAGTTACCTCCCGTTACAATGAGCAGTTCTTC.

V and J are TRBV5-1 and TRBJ2-3; no definite D call. The CDR3 totals 15 residues. Trimming took 5 bases from V and 2 from J, leaving 15 bases between them. Germline V lookup: CDR1 SGHRS, CDR2 YFSETQ. The CDR3 bases are TGCGCCAGCAGGCGATGGGCAGTAACCACAGATACGCAGTATTTT. It yields the protein CASRRWAVTTDTQYF.

This rearrangement joins TRBV12-1 to TRBJ1-3; the DNA was not used to check the table's D call, TRBD1. TRBV12-1 is termed a pseudogene. The CDR3 has 15 residues. The CDR3 bases are TGTGCCAGCAGCTTTGTTCCAGGGAAGGGAAACACCATATATTTT. Its protein is CASSFVPGKGNTIYF.

This clone has at least ten counts. The chain has TRBV6-4 and TRBJ2-2; D unresolved. The V and J ends lost 6 bases and 5 bases respectively, with 13 bases between them. The germline CDR1 and CDR2 sequences are MRHNA and SNTAGT. The CDR3 runs 14 residues. CDR3 region: CASSPTPGTGELFF. The CDR3 nucleotides read TGTGCCAGCAGCCCCACCCCGGGTACCGGGGAGCTGTTTTTT.

This chain uses TRBV19 with TRBJ2-3, with D possibly being TRBD2 (6 bases). Trimming cost V 5 bases and J 5 bases, with 14 bases left between them. There are 14 residues in the CDR3. Germline loops: CDR1 LNHDA, CDR2 SQIVND (reference sequence). The CDR3 DNA is TGTGCCAGTAGTGGGGCGGGGAAGCAAGATACGCAGTATTTT. It is translated as CASSGAGKQDTQYF.

V gene TRBV6-5 combines with J gene TRBJ2-7, with TRBD1 matching 8 bases. Germline CDR1 and CDR2: MNHEY and SVGAGI. This CDR3 is 15 amino acids long. Germline trimming cut 5 bases from V and 9 bases from J; bases unmatched to any gene: 15. The CDR3 reads CASSRSGDRGRRQYV. CDR3 sequence (DNA): TGTGCCAGCAGTAGGTCCGGAGACAGGGGAAGGCGGCAGTACGTC.

V and J are TRBV19 and TRBJ1-2; 9 positions match TRBD1. Germline V gene lookup returns CDR1 LNHDA and CDR2 SQIVND (reference sequence). V gave up 6 bases and J gave up 2 bases; unmatched junction bases: 7. This CDR3 is built from 15 residues. DNA for the CDR3: TGTGCCAGTAGCCAACAGGGGGCTACGAACTATGGCTACACCTTC. The encoded protein is CASSQQGATNYGYTF.

The rearrangement uses TRBV9 and TRBJ2-1; the D gene is possibly TRBD2 (5 bases). The CDR3 is 15 amino acids. The germline gives CDR1 SGDLS, CDR2 YYNGEE. Trimming took 0 bases from V and 4 from J, leaving 11 bases between them. The CDR3 sequence: CASSVGSGTYNEQFF. The DNA for the CDR3 is TGTGCCAGCAGCGTAGGGAGCGGAACGTACAATGAGCAGTTCTTC.

The rearrangement links TRBV5-6 to TRBJ2-1; 10 bases map to TRBD1. Germline CDR1 SGHDT, CDR2 YYEEEE. There are 15 residues in the CDR3. Trimming at V came to 4 bases and at J to 12 bases, leaving 13 bases not matched to a gene. This CDR3 reads CASSPIAGQGRGQFF. In nucleotides, the CDR3 is TGTGCCAGCAGCCCGATAGCGGGACAGGGGAGAGGGCAGTTCTTC. The full variable domain, its missing parts supplied by reference TRBV5-6 and TRBJ2-1, is DAGVTQSPTHLIKTRGQQVTLRCSPKSGHDTVSWYQQALGQGPQFIFQYYEEEERQRGNFPDRFSGHQFPNYSSELNVNALLLGDSALYLCASSPIAGQGRGQFFGPGTRLTVL.

The rearrangement joins TRBV4-1 to TRBJ2-7; 14 nucleotides agree with TRBD2. The CDR3 has 17 amino acids. J was trimmed by 3 bases and V by 0 bases; bases with no gene match: 4. Looked up from germline, CDR1 is MGHRA and CDR2 is YSYEKL. CDR3 nucleotide sequence: TGCGCCAGCAGCCAAGAGGGACTAGCGGGAGCCCTCTACGAGCAGTACTTC. It yields the protein CASSQEGLAGALYEQYF.

This rearrangement joins TRBV6-2 or TRBV6-3 to TRBJ2-6, with D possibly being TRBD1 (6 bases). Germline-derived CDR1 and CDR2 are MNHEY and SVGEGT. V lost 5 bases, J lost 0 bases, and 14 bases lay in between. This CDR3 is 17 amino acids long. The chain's CDR3 is CASSAPGQISGANVLTF. The CDR3 coding sequence is TGTGCCAGCAGTGCCCCGGGACAAATCTCTGGGGCCAACGTCCTGACTTTC.

The CDR3: CASSIPGQTNSPLHF. The CDR3 DNA follows: TGTGCCAGCAGTATCCCGGGACAGACTAATTCACCCCTCCACTTT. V gene TRBV28 combines with J gene TRBJ1-6, with 7 bases aligning to TRBD1. V trimming: 5 bases; J trimming: 6 bases; junction bases outside the gene matches: 7. Germline loops: CDR1 MDHEN, CDR2 SYDVKM. The CDR3 covers 15 residues.

This clone has just a few counts. This rearrangement joins TRBV6-5 to TRBJ1-5, with no clear D. The CDR3 covers 15 residues. Per germline, CDR1 MNHEY and CDR2 SVGAGI. The V and J ends lost 5 bases and 1 base respectively, with 12 bases between them. The CDR3 here is CASSQLRRSNQPQHF. The CDR3 nucleotides are TGTGCCAGCAGTCAGTTGCGGAGGAGCAATCAGCCCCAGCATTTT.

This clone appeared once. V gene TRBV18 combines with J gene TRBJ2-7; TRBD2 matches 11 bases. The V and J ends lost 3 bases and 5 bases, in that order; junction bases with no gene match: 9. This CDR3 comprises 16 residues. The germline CDR1 and CDR2 sequences are KGHSH and LQKENI. The CDR3 region is CASSPPTSGRTDEQYF. DNA of the CDR3: TGTGCCAGCTCACCTCCAACTAGCGGGAGAACGGACGAGCAGTACTTC.

This chain uses TRBV7-2 with TRBJ1-2, with TRBD1 matching 7 bases. Trimming removed 1 base from V and 4 bases from J; junction bases left unmatched: 3. CDR1 and CDR2 from the germline V gene are SGHTA and FQGNSA. There are 14 residues in the CDR3. The CDR3 here is CASSLDRGSYGYTF. For the CDR3, the DNA is TGTGCCAGCAGCTTAGACAGGGGAAGCTATGGCTACACCTTC.

This sequence joins TRBV11-2 and TRBJ2-7; D might be TRBD2 (5 bases). Trimming left V 3 bases short and J 7 bases short, with 10 bases between. This CDR3 is built from 12 residues. Germline loops: CDR1 SGHAT, CDR2 FQNNGV. CDR3 residues: CASSLRVEEQYF. CDR3 nucleotide sequence: TGTGCCAGCAGCTTGAGGGTTGAGGAGCAGTACTTC.

V usage is TRBV27 and J usage is TRBJ2-3; unclear D gene. Looked up from germline, CDR1 is MNHEY and CDR2 is SMNVEV (reference sequence). This CDR3 has 13 residues. Trimming took 0 bases from V and 6 from J, leaving 7 bases between them. The CDR3 sequence: CASSLSIVDTQYF. The CDR3 region has the DNA TGTGCCAGCAGTTTATCGATAGTGGATACGCAGTATTTT.

This clone was seen more than once but under ten times. V and J are TRBV9 and TRBJ2-2; possible D gene TRBD2, 5 bases. The CDR3 covers 15 residues. The V end lost 4 bases, the J end lost 3 bases, and 13 bases lay between the germline ends. In germline, CDR1 is SGDLS, CDR2 YYNGEE. The CDR3 DNA sequence: TGTGCCAGCAGCTGGACTCCGGACGACACCGGGGAGCTGTTTTTT. As protein: CASSWTPDDTGELFF.

J is TRBJ1-5 and V is TRBV18; TRBD1 aligns across 7 bases. V lost 4 bases and J lost 1; bases outside the gene matches: 4. This CDR3 contains 15 residues. CDR1 is KGHSH and CDR2 is LQKENI in the germline V gene. The CDR3 region is CASSLTGASNQPQHF. As DNA, the CDR3 is TGTGCCAGCTCACTAACAGGGGCGAGCAATCAGCCCCAGCATTTT.